These 17 T cell receptor beta chains were sequenced from one sample in a study of blood T cell repertoires in COVID-19. Generated by immunoSEQ multiplex PCR, the TCRdb table keeps only in-frame clones and is missing some. The sample holds a few hundred thousand clones, approximately 91% seen once. The sample comprised PBMCs or T cells enriched from blood (not recorded which). The receptors originated from a human donor in a cohort exposed to, infected with or recovered from COVID-19 (not recorded which). The donor label of this sample is uncertain.

The rearrangement links TRBV7-2 to TRBJ2-7, with a weak D call TRBD1 (6 bases). Per germline, CDR1 SGHTA and CDR2 FQGNSA. The CDR3 spans 14 residues. The germline V and J ends were trimmed by 4 bases and 0 bases, with 10 bases remaining between them. The CDR3 nucleotides are TGTGCCAGCAGCTGGGACACCAGCTCCTACGAGCAGTACTTC. This gives the protein CASSWDTSSYEQYF. Full variable domain (outside the CDR3, taken from reference TRBV7-2 and TRBJ2-7): GAGVSQSPSNKVTEKGKDVELRCDPISGHTALYWYRQSLGQGLEFLIYFQGNSAPDKSGLPSDRFSAERTGGSVSTLTIQRTQQEDSAVYLCASSWDTSSYEQYFGPGTRLTVT.

As for this clone: The same CDR3 can be traced to other DNA sequences in this sample. The chain is built from TRBV18 and TRBJ1-4; 8 positions agree with TRBD1. Germline trimming cut 3 bases from V and 2 bases from J; bases unmatched to any gene: 5. The CDR3 runs to 16 residues. Germline V gene sequence: CDR1 KGHSH, CDR2 LQKENI. The CDR3 DNA sequence: TGTGCCAGCTCACCTCAGGGGGCGGCGACTAATGAAAAACTGTTTTTT. Translated: CASSPQGAATNEKLFF.

V usage is TRBV6-2 or TRBV6-3 and J usage is TRBJ2-7, with 7 positions matching TRBD2. The CDR3 loop spans 13 amino acids. V trimming: 2 bases; J trimming: 6 bases; junction bases outside the gene matches: 4. Germline V gene lookup returns CDR1 MNHEY and CDR2 SVGEGT. The CDR3 coding sequence is TGTGCCAGCAGTTACAACGGGGGGAGCGAGCAGTACTTC. Residues: CASSYNGGSEQYF.

The chain employs TRBV7-9 and TRBJ2-4, with TRBD2 identical over 8 bases. V shed 5 bases, J shed 7 bases, and the junction held 7 bases outside the gene matches. The CDR3 is 14 residues long. Germline values: CDR1 SEHNR, CDR2 FQNEAQ (reference sequence). The CDR3 reads CASSTRTGGNIQYF. As DNA, the CDR3 is TGTGCCAGCAGCACCCGGACGGGGGGGAACATTCAGTACTTC.

The V and J genes are TRBV7-2 and TRBJ2-7; D unclear. This CDR3 is built from 13 residues. Germline-derived CDR1 and CDR2 are SGHTA and FQGNSA. V shed 4 bases and J shed 6 bases, with 13 bases lying between them. This chain's CDR3 is CASSSHPSGEQYF. Written as DNA, the CDR3 is TGTGCCAGCAGCTCCCACCCCTCGGGCGAGCAGTACTTC.

V is TRBV7-2 and J is TRBJ2-5, with 7 bases lining up with TRBD2. The CDR3 length is 15 residues. The germline gives CDR1 SGHTA, CDR2 FQGNSA. V was pared by 1 base and J by 4 bases, with 6 bases of the junction left unmatched. In nucleotides, the CDR3 is TGTGCCAGCAGCTTAGAGGGCGGGGGATCAGAGACCCAGTACTTC. Translation: CASSLEGGGSETQYF.

The chain combines TRBV19 with TRBJ1-1; D might be TRBD1 (5 bases). The ends were cut back, 8 bases at V and 4 bases at J, with 14 bases in the middle. Germline values: CDR1 LNHDA, CDR2 SQIVND (reference sequence). The CDR3 length is 13 residues. Here the CDR3 reads CASGPRGSTEAFF. The CDR3 DNA is TGTGCCAGTGGGCCTCGGGGGAGCACTGAAGCTTTCTTT.

V and J are TRBV27 and TRBJ2-5, with D possibly being TRBD2 (6 bases). The CDR3 length is 14 residues. Trimming shortened V by 4 bases and J by 4 bases, and 13 bases separated the two germline ends. Looked up from germline, CDR1 is MNHEY and CDR2 is SMNVEV (reference sequence). The CDR3 DNA sequence: TGTGCCAGCAGTTCCGCTAGCGTCGGAGAGACCCAGTACTTC. Encoded protein: CASSSASVGETQYF.

The chain joins TRBV18 to TRBJ1-3; TRBD1 is a possible D gene (6 bases). The CDR3 runs 16 residues. The germline gives CDR1 KGHSH, CDR2 LQKENI. The V end was cut by 1 base, the J end by 0 bases, with 10 bases between. CDR3 coding DNA: TGTGCCAGCTCACCACAGGCAGGGGACTCTGGAAACACCATATATTTT. It specifies CASSPQAGDSGNTIYF.

This clone has more than one count but fewer than ten. The CDR3 DNA sequence: TGTGCCAGCAGTGGCGGGACAGCCTACGAGCAGTACTTC. Encoded protein: CASSGGTAYEQYF. The rearrangement uses TRBV5-6 and TRBJ2-7; maybe TRBD1 (7 bases). CDR1 is SGHDT and CDR2 is YYEEEE in the germline V gene. The length of the CDR3 is 13 residues. V was trimmed by 5 bases and J by 2 bases, leaving 11 bases between them.

The chain uses TRBV11-2 and TRBJ2-1; 7 bases line up with TRBD1. V trimming: 4 bases; J trimming: 2 bases; junction bases outside the gene matches: 5. This CDR3 spans 15 amino acids. Per germline, CDR1 SGHAT and CDR2 FQNNGV. DNA of the CDR3: TGTGCCAGCAGCTACCGACAGGGCACCTACAATGAGCAGTTCTTC. This encodes CASSYRQGTYNEQFF.

The chain couples TRBV5-4 to TRBJ1-2; the D gene is possibly TRBD1 (5 bases). The CDR3 contains 13 residues. V was cut by 0 bases and J by 6 bases, with 9 bases left in between. Germline V gives CDR1 SGHNT, CDR2 YYREEE (reference sequence). The DNA of the CDR3 is TGTGCCAGCAGCTTGGCGGGGGAAGATGGCTACACCTTC. Its translation is CASSLAGEDGYTF.

This rearrangement joins TRBV30 to TRBJ1-2; TRBD1 might be the D (6 bases). Germline assignment: CDR1 GTSNPN and CDR2 SVGIG (reference sequence). V dropped 0 bases and J dropped 5 bases, with 10 bases sitting between them. The CDR3 runs to 13 residues. The chain's CDR3 is CAWSVGGAYGYTF. CDR3 nucleotides: TGTGCCTGGAGTGTGGGGGGGGCTTATGGCTACACCTTC.

The gene calls are TRBV7-9 and TRBJ2-1; 9 bases align to TRBD1. Germline V gives CDR1 SEHNR, CDR2 FQNEAQ (reference sequence). This CDR3 is built from 15 residues. V trimming: 1 base; J trimming: 6 bases; junction bases outside the gene matches: 4. The CDR3 sequence: CASSLGDRDSNEQFF. DNA of the CDR3: TGTGCCAGCAGCTTAGGGGACAGGGACAGCAATGAGCAGTTCTTC.

This clone appeared a few times. This chain joins TRBV10-3 and TRBJ2-1; 7 bases align to TRBD2. Germline-derived CDR1 and CDR2 are ENHRY and SYGVKD. J was trimmed by 2 bases and V by 9 bases; bases with no gene match: 4. The CDR3 loop spans 13 amino acids. CDR3 bases: TGTGCCATGAGCGGGGTCGCCTACAATGAGCAGTTCTTC. Its protein is CAMSGVAYNEQFF.

The V and J genes are TRBV25-1 and TRBJ2-1; 11 bases fit TRBD2. Germline lookup yields CDR1 MGHDK and CDR2 SYGVNS. This CDR3 spans 18 amino acids. Trimming cost V 4 bases and J 9 bases; bases outside gene matches: 17. CDR3 loop: CASSAPWGPSGGQVEQFF. CDR3 in DNA: TGTGCCAGCAGTGCGCCGTGGGGCCCTAGCGGGGGGCAAGTTGAGCAGTTCTTC.

The chain combines TRBV7-9 with TRBJ2-7; a possible D gene is TRBD2 (6 bases). The ends were cut back, 1 base at V and 7 bases at J, with 20 bases in the middle. CDR1 is SEHNR, CDR2 FQNEAQ, per germline (reference sequence). The CDR3 runs to 16 residues. The CDR3: CASSLGLGLGTSEQYF. In DNA form, the CDR3 reads TGTGCCAGCAGCTTAGGTTTGGGACTCGGGACCTCTGAGCAGTACTTC.